These 21 T cell receptor beta chains share one sample of origin, sequenced in a study of blood T cell repertoires in COVID-19. Clones were sequenced by immunoSEQ multiplex PCR, and TCRdb holds only the in-frame ones, with some missing. The sample lists approximately 240,000 clones, 85% to 95% seen once, with less than 2.5% in the top ten. The sequencing sample was made of PBMCs or T cells enriched from blood (not recorded which). The receptors derive from a woman between 18 and 30 years old who had recovered from COVID-19.

The table lists this clone with a count of one. The CDR3 is CASSLATEHEQYF. Here the CDR3 DNA reads TGTGCCAGCAGCTTGGCCACCGAGCACGAGCAGTACTTC. The chain combines TRBV5-4 with TRBJ2-7; D gene uncertain. Trimming removed 0 bases at V and 5 bases at J, with 9 bases between. Germline V CDR1 and CDR2: SGHNT, YYREEE (reference sequence). The CDR3 spans 13 residues.

CDR3 sequence: CASSLPLNTEAFF. The CDR3 DNA reads as TGTGCCAGCAGTCTCCCCCTGAACACTGAAGCTTTCTTT. The chain couples TRBV28 to TRBJ1-1, with D unclear. V was pared by 5 bases and J by 0 bases, with 7 bases between. CDR3 length equals 13 residues. Germline loops: CDR1 MDHEN, CDR2 SYDVKM.

This chain uses TRBV12-3 or TRBV12-4 with TRBJ2-7, with TRBD1 as a possible D gene (6 bases). This CDR3 has 13 residues. With 6 bases removed from V and 2 bases from J, the gap between germline ends came to 11 bases. The CDR3 nucleotides read TGTGCCAGCAGGGACAGCGGCCCCTACGAGCAGTACTTC. It translates to CASRDSGPYEQYF.

This chain joins TRBV4-3 and TRBJ1-2, with D maybe TRBD1 (5 bases). Germline V gene sequence: CDR1 LGHNA, CDR2 YSLEER. Trimming left V 4 bases short and J 8 bases short, with 17 bases between. The CDR3 runs to 14 residues. This CDR3 is CASSRRGTVTGYTF. CDR3 DNA: TGCGCCAGCAGCCGGAGGGGTACCGTGACCGGCTACACCTTC.

The V and J genes are TRBV7-9 and TRBJ1-2; D not resolved. CDR3 size: 13 residues. V dropped 3 bases and J dropped 3 bases, with 8 bases sitting between them. The germline V gene encodes CDR1 SEHNR and CDR2 FQNEAQ (reference sequence). As DNA, the CDR3 is TGTGCCAGCAGCTTTGTCAGTGACTATGGCTACACCTTC. Protein: CASSFVSDYGYTF.

The rearrangement joins TRBV28 to TRBJ1-5; D uncertain. Trimming pared 7 bases from V and 3 bases from J, leaving 16 bases between. The CDR3 loop spans 15 amino acids. CDR1 is MDHEN and CDR2 is SYDVKM in the germline V gene. CDR3 sequence (DNA): TGTGCCAGCATACTTGGCGGAACAATCAATCAGCCCCAGCATTTT. Translation gives CASILGGTINQPQHF.

This chain joins TRBV6-6 and TRBJ2-1; 13 bases map to TRBD2. The CDR3 extends over 14 amino acids. Germline CDR1 reads MNHNY; CDR2 reads SVGAGI (reference sequence). V lost 7 bases and J lost 10; bases outside the gene matches: 7. CDR3 protein: CASTGLAGVSEQFF. For the CDR3, the DNA is TGTGCCAGCACCGGACTAGCGGGAGTTTCGGAGCAGTTCTTC.

The rearrangement links TRBV28 to TRBJ2-7; 7 bases are a match to TRBD2. Per germline, CDR1 MDHEN and CDR2 SYDVKM. The V and J ends lost 4 bases and 2 bases, in that order; junction bases with no gene match: 5. This CDR3 has 14 amino acids. The CDR3 bases are TGTGCCAGCAGTTCAGCGGGAAGGGCCTACGAGCAGTACTTC. It is translated as CASSSAGRAYEQYF. The complete variable domain, with remaining parts taken from reference TRBV28 and TRBJ2-7, reads DVKVTQSSRYLVKRTGEKVFLECVQDMDHENMFWYRQDPGLGLRLIYFSYDVKMKEKGDIPEGYSVSREKKERFSLILESASTNQTSMYLCASSSAGRAYEQYFGPGTRLTVT.

This chain links TRBV9 with TRBJ2-1; 11 bases line up with TRBD2. Unmatched junction bases numbered 11, after V lost 3 bases and J lost 9 bases. CDR3 length: 16 residues. Germline loops: CDR1 SGDLS, CDR2 YYNGEE. The CDR3 nucleotides are TGTGCCAGCAGCGCCCAGTCTAGCGGGAGGTTGGGTGAGCAGTTCTTC. Its protein is CASSAQSSGRLGEQFF.

The J gene is TRBJ1-5, the V gene TRBV20-1; D gene uncertain. Germline V lookup: CDR1 DFQATT, CDR2 SNEGSKA (reference sequence). The V end was cut by 3 bases, the J end by 0 bases, with 6 bases between. The CDR3 runs to 13 residues. The CDR3 nucleotides are TGCAGTGCTAGTGGCGGTAGCAATCAGCCCCAGCATTTT. Residues: CSASGGSNQPQHF.

In this sample, this clone turned up once. The chain joins TRBV3-1 (or the pseudogene TRBV3-2) to TRBJ2-5, with 11 positions matching TRBD1. V lost 5 bases, J lost 4 bases, and 6 bases stayed unmatched. CDR3 length: 15 residues. Germline CDR1 reads LGHDT; CDR2 reads YNNKEL (reference sequence). CDR3 nucleotide sequence: TGTGCCAGCAGCAGGGGGACAGGGGGTGGAGAGACCCAGTACTTC. Translation: CASSRGTGGGETQYF.

V usage is TRBV29-1 and J usage is TRBJ1-2; 8 nucleotides line up with TRBD1. Losses at the gene ends were 6 bases for V and 7 bases for J; bases not matched to a gene: 16. The CDR3 consists of 15 residues. The germline V gene has CDR1 SQVTM and CDR2 ANQGSEA. The DNA for the CDR3 is TGCAGCGTCCTCGAGGTAGGGACAGGACAGTTTGGCTACACCTTC. Its protein product is CSVLEVGTGQFGYTF.

The CDR3 reads CASRGGQEHYEQYF. The CDR3, as DNA: TGTGCCAGCAGGGGGGGACAGGAACATTACGAGCAGTACTTC. V usage is TRBV6-6 and J usage is TRBJ2-7, with TRBD1 matching over 8 bases. V was pared by 6 bases and J by 4 bases, with 8 bases of the junction left unmatched. Looked up from germline, CDR1 is MNHNY and CDR2 is SVGAGI (reference sequence). This CDR3 comprises 14 residues.

The chain joins TRBV11-3 to TRBJ1-2, with TRBD1 matching over 7 bases. V shed 5 bases and J 3 bases; nucleotides not matched to a gene: 3. The CDR3 spans 13 residues. Germline V lookup: CDR1 SGHNT, CDR2 YENEEA. The CDR3 DNA sequence: TGTGCCAGCAGCACACAGGGGTACTATGGCTACACCTTC. Its translation is CASSTQGYYGYTF.

The gene calls are TRBV28 and TRBJ2-2; D possibly corresponds to TRBD1 (6 bases). The CDR3 has 15 amino acids. Between the trimmed V and J ends, which lost 3 bases and 4 bases, there was a span of 12 bases. Germline V gene sequence: CDR1 MDHEN, CDR2 SYDVKM. CDR3 amino acids: CASSFLGAGTGELFF. CDR3 nucleotides: TGTGCCAGCAGTTTTTTGGGGGCCGGCACCGGGGAGCTGTTTTTT.

This clone has a handful of counts. The sample has other DNA sequences that encode this CDR3 too. The V and J genes are TRBV28 and TRBJ1-3, with 10 positions matching TRBD1. V trimming: 4 bases; J trimming: 4 bases; junction bases outside the gene matches: 1. CDR1 MDHEN and CDR2 SYDVKM come from the germline V gene. This CDR3 spans 14 amino acids. CDR3: CASSSTGGGNTIYF. CDR3 DNA sequence: TGTGCCAGCAGTTCGACAGGGGGCGGAAACACCATATATTTT.

The rearrangement links TRBV28 to TRBJ1-5, with 7 bases aligning to TRBD1. This CDR3 has 13 residues. CDR1 MDHEN and CDR2 SYDVKM come from the germline V gene. V shed 2 bases and J 15 bases; nucleotides not matched to a gene: 10. The CDR3, as DNA: TGTGCCAGCAGTTTAGAGGGGGCGGGGACTGGGCATTTT. Protein sequence: CASSLEGAGTGHF.

This chain uses TRBV10-3 with TRBJ1-1; 7 nucleotides align to TRBD1. Germline loops: CDR1 ENHRY, CDR2 SYGVKD. Trimming at V came to 3 bases and at J to 3 bases, leaving 4 bases not matched to a gene. This CDR3 has 14 amino acids. The CDR3 region has the DNA TGTGCCATCAGTGATCACAGGGGAGACACTGAAGCTTTCTTT. It yields the protein CAISDHRGDTEAFF.

This rearrangement joins TRBV4-1 to TRBJ1-4; possibly TRBD1 for D (5 bases). CDR1 and CDR2 from the germline V gene are MGHRA and YSYEKL. Trimming shortened V by 4 bases and J by 0 bases, and 21 bases separated the two germline ends. The CDR3 runs 19 residues. The CDR3 reads CASSRIVIPGGATNEKLFF. CDR3 in DNA: TGCGCCAGCAGCCGAATTGTCATTCCGGGAGGGGCAACTAATGAAAAACTGTTTTTT.

The genes are TRBV11-3 and TRBJ2-4; 7 bases are shared with TRBD1. V gave up 6 bases and J gave up 0 bases; unmatched junction bases: 8. This CDR3 is 16 amino acids long. Germline V gene lookup returns CDR1 SGHNT and CDR2 YENEEA. CDR3 bases: TGTGCCAGCAGTCTCCGGGACAGTGCAGCCAAAAACATTCAGTACTTC. Amino acids: CASSLRDSAAKNIQYF.

This clone occurred many times. The V and J genes are TRBV6-4 and TRBJ2-3; D perhaps matches TRBD2 (7 bases). Germline loops: CDR1 MRHNA, CDR2 SNTAGT. This CDR3 contains 14 residues. V was pared by 2 bases and J by 2 bases, with 8 bases between. CDR3: CASSDGGATDTQYF. The CDR3 DNA is TGTGCCAGCAGTGACGGGGGGGCCACAGATACGCAGTATTTT.